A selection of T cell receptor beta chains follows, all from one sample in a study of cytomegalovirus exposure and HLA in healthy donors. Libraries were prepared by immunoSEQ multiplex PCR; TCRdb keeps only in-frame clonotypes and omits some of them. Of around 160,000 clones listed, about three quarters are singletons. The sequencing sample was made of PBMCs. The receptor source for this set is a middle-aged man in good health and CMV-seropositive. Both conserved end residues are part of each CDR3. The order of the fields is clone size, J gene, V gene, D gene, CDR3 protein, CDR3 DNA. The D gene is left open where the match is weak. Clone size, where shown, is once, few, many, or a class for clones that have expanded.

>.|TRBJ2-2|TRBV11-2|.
CASSRLGGPTGELFF
TGTGCCAGCAGCCGACTGGGGGGGCCTACCGGGGAGCTGTTTTTT
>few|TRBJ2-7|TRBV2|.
CASFSSADSYEQYF
TGTGCCAGCTTCAGCAGTGCGGATTCCTACGAGCAGTACTTC
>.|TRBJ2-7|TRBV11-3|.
CASSPGVGGTYEQYF
TGTGCCAGCAGCCCAGGGGTGGGCGGAACCTACGAGCAGTACTTC
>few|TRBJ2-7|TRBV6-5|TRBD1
CASSYGTGFSYEQYF
TGTGCCAGCAGTTATGGGACAGGATTTTCCTACGAGCAGTACTTC
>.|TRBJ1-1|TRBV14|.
CASSPRYEREAFF
TGTGCCAGCAGCCCCCGCTACGAACGGGAAGCTTTCTTT
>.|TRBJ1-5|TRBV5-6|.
CASSLAGGVLGQPQHF
TGTGCCAGCAGCTTGGCCGGCGGGGTTCTGGGTCAGCCCCAGCATTTT
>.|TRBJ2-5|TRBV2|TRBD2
CASSDTGGRETQYF
TGTGCCAGCAGTGATACGGGAGGGCGAGAGACCCAGTACTTC
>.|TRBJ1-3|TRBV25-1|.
CASMRSSGNTIYF
TGTGCCAGCATGCGAAGCTCTGGAAACACCATATATTTT
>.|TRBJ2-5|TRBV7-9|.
CASSLEVGLETQYF
TGTGCCAGCAGCTTAGAAGTCGGGTTGGAGACCCAGTACTTC
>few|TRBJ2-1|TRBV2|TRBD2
CASRWTSGLYNEQFF
TGTGCCAGCCGATGGACTAGCGGGCTCTACAATGAGCAGTTCTTC